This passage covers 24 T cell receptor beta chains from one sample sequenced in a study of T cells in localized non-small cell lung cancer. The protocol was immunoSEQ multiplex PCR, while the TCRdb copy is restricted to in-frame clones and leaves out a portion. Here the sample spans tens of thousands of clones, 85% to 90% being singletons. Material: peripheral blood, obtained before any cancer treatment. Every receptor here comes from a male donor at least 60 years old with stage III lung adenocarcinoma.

CDR3 nucleotides: TGTGCCAGCAGTGGGGACACAAAGGAAAAACTGTTTTTT. Translated: CASSGDTKEKLFF. The chain employs TRBV6-1 and TRBJ1-4; the D gene is possibly TRBD1 (6 bases). The length of the CDR3 is 13 residues. V lost 4 bases and J lost 8, with 11 bases in between. Per the germline V gene, CDR1 is MNHNS and CDR2 is SASEGT.

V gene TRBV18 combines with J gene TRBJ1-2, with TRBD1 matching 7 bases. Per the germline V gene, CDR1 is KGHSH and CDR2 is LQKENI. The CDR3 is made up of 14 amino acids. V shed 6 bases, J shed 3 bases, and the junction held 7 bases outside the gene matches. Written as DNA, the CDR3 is TGTGCCAGCTCGCGAGACAGGGTGGACTATGGCTACACCTTC. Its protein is CASSRDRVDYGYTF.

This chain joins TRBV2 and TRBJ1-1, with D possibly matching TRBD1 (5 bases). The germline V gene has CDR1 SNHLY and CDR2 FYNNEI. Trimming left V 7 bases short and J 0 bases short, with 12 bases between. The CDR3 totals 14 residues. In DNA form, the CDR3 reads TGTGCCAGCACGGAGGGACTGATGAACACTGAAGCTTTCTTT. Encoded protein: CASTEGLMNTEAFF. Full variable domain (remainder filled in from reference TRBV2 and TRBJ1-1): EPEVTQTPSHQVTQMGQEVILRCVPISNHLYFYWYRQILGQKVEFLVSFYNNEISEKSEIFDDQFSVERPDGSNFTLKIRSTKLEDSAMYFCASTEGLMNTEAFFGQGTRLTVV.

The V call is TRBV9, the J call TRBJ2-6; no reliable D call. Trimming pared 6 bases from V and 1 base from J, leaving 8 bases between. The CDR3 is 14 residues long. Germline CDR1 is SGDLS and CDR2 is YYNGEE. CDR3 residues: CASTWGSGANVLTF. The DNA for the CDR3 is TGTGCCAGCACTTGGGGATCTGGGGCCAACGTCCTGACTTTC.

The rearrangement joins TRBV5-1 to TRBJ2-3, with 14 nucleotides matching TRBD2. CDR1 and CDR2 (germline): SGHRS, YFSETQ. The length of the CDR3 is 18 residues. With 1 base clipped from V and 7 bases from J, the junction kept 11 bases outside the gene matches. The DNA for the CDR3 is TGCGCCAGCAGCTTGTCCCCGACTAGCGGGAGGGCCCCGTATACGCAGTATTTT. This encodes CASSLSPTSGRAPYTQYF.

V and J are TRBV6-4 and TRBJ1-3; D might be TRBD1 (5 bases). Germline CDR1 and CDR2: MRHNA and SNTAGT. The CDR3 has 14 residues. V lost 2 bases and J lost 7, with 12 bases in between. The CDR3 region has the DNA TGTGCCAGCAGTGACACCGCAGGGAGTAACACCATATATTTT. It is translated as CASSDTAGSNTIYF.

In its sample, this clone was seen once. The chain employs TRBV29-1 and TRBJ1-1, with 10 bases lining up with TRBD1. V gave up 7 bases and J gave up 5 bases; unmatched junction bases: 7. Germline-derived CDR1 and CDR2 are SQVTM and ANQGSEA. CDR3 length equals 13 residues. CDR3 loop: CSAWTGGKTEAFF. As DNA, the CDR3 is TGCAGCGCTTGGACAGGGGGAAAGACTGAAGCTTTCTTT.

The CDR3 sequence is CASSPREVMNTEAFF. CDR3 DNA sequence: TGTGCCAGCAGCCCTAGGGAGGTAATGAACACTGAAGCTTTCTTT. The chain employs TRBV27 and TRBJ1-1; the D is unclear. Germline lookup yields CDR1 MNHEY and CDR2 SMNVEV (reference sequence). The ends were cut back, 6 bases at V and 0 bases at J, with 14 bases in the middle. CDR3 length: 15 amino acids.

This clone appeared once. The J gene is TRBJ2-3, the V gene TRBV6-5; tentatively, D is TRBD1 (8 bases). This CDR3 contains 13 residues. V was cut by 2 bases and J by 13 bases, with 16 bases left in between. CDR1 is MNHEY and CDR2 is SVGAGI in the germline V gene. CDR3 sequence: CASSYAGQAGEYF. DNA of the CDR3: TGTGCCAGCAGTTACGCGGGACAGGCGGGAGAGTATTTT.

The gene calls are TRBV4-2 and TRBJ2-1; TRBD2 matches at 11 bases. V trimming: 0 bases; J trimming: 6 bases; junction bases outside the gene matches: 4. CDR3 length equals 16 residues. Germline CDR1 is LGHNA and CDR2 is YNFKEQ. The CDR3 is CASSQDLAGGINEQFF. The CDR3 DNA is TGTGCCAGCAGCCAAGATCTAGCGGGGGGTATCAATGAGCAGTTCTTC.

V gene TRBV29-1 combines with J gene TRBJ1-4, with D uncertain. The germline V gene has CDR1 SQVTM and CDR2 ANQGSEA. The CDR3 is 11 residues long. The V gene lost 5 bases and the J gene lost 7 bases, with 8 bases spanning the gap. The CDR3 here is CSVKFGEKLFF. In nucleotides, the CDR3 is TGCAGCGTTAAGTTCGGTGAAAAACTGTTTTTT.

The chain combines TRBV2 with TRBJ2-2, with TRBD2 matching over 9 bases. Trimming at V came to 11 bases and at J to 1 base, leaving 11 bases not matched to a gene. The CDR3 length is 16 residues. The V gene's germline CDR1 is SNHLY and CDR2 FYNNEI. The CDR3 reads CASNGREGRNTGELFF. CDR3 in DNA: TGTGCCTCGAACGGGCGGGAGGGACGGAACACCGGGGAGCTGTTTTTT.

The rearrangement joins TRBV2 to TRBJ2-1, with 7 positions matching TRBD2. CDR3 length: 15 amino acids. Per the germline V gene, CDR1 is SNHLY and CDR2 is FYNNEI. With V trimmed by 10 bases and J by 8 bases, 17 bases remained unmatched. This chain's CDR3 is CATLGEGGRAYEQFF. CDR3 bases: TGTGCCACCCTAGGAGAGGGCGGGAGAGCATATGAGCAGTTCTTC. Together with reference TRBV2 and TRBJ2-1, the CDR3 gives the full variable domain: EPEVTQTPSHQVTQMGQEVILRCVPISNHLYFYWYRQILGQKVEFLVSFYNNEISEKSEIFDDQFSVERPDGSNFTLKIRSTKLEDSAMYFCATLGEGGRAYEQFFGPGTRLTVL.

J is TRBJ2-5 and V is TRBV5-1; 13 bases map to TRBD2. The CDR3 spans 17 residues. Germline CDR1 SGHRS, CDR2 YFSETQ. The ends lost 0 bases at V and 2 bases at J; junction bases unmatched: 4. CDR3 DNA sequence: TGCGCCAGCAGCTTGGGACTAGCGGGGGGTTCACAAGAGACCCAGTACTTC. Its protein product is CASSLGLAGGSQETQYF.

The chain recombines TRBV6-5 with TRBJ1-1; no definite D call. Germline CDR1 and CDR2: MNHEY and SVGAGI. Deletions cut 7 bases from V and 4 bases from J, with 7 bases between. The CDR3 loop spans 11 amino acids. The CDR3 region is CASTAGTEAFF. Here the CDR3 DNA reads TGTGCCAGCACCGCGGGCACTGAAGCTTTCTTT.

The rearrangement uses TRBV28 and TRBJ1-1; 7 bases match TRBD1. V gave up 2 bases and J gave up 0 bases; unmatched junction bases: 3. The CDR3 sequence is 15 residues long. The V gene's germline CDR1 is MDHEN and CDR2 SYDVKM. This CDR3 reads CASSLPGTVNTEAFF. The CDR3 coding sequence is TGTGCCAGCAGTTTACCCGGGACAGTGAACACTGAAGCTTTCTTT.

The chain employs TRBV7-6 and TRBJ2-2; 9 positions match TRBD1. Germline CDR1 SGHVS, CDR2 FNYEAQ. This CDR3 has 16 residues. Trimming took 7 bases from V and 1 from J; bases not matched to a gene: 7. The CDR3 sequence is CASNPPGQGNTGELFF. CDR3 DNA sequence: TGTGCCAGCAACCCTCCGGGACAGGGGAACACCGGGGAGCTGTTTTTT.

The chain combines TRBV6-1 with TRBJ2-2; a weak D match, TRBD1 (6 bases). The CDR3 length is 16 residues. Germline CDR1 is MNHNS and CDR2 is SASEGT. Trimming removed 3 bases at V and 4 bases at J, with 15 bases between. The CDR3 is CASSDGERGCTGELFF. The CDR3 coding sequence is TGTGCCAGCAGTGATGGTGAGAGGGGGTGCACCGGGGAGCTGTTTTTT.

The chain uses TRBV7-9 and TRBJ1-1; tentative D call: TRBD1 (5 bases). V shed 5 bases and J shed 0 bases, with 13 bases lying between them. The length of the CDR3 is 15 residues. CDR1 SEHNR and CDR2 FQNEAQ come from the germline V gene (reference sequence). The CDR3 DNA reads TGTGCCAGCAGCCTGTCCGGGGGGTTGAACACTGAAGCTTTCTTT. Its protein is CASSLSGGLNTEAFF.

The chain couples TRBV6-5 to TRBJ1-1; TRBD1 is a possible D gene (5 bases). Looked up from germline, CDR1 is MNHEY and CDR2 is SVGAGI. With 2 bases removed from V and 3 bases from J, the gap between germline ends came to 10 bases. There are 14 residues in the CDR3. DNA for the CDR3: TGTGCCAGCAGTTACGTAGGGGCTCACACTGAAGCTTTCTTT. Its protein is CASSYVGAHTEAFF.

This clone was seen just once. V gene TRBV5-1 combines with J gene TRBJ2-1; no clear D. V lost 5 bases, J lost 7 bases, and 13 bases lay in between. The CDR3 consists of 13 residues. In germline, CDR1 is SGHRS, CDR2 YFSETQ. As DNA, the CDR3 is TGCGCCAGCAGAATTTCGGTGGGAAATGAGCAGTTCTTC. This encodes CASRISVGNEQFF.

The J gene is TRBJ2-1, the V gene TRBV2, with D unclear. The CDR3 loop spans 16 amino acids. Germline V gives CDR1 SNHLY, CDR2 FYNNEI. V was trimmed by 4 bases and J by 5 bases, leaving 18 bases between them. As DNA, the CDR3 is TGTGCCAGCAGTGCGGTTTGGGCTAGTTTCCACAATGAGCAGTTCTTC. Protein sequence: CASSAVWASFHNEQFF.

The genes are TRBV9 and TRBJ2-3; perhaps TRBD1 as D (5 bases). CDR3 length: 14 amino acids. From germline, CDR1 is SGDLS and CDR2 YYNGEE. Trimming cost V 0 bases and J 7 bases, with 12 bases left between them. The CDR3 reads CASSVGGWPNTQYF. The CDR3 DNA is TGTGCCAGCAGCGTAGGGGGCTGGCCAAATACGCAGTATTTT.

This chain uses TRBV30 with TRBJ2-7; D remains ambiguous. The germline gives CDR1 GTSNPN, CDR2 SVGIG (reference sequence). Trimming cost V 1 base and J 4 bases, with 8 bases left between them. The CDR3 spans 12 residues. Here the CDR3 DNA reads TGTGCCTGGAGTGCCTTCAATTACGAGCAGTACTTC. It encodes CAWSAFNYEQYF.